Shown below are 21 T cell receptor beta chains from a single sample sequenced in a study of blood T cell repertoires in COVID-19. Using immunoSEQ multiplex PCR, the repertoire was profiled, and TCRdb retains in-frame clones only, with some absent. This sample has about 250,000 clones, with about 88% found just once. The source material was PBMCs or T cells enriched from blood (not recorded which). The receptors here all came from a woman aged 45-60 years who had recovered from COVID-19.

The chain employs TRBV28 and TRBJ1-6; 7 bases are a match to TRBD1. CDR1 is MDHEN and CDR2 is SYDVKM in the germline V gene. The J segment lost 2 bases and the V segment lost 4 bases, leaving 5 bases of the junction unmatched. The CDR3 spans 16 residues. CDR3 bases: TGTGCCAGCAGTTCGAACAGGGGCGCCTATAATTCACCCCTCCACTTT. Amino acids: CASSSNRGAYNSPLHF.

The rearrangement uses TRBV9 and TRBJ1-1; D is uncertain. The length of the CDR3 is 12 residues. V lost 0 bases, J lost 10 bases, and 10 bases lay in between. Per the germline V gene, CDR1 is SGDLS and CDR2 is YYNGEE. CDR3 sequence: CASSVAREGAFF. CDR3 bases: TGTGCCAGCAGCGTAGCTAGAGAGGGAGCTTTCTTT.

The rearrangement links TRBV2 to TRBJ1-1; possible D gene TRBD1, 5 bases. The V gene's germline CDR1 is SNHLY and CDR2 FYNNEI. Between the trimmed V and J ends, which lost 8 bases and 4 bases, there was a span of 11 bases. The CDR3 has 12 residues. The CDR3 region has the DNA TGTGCCAGCCAGGGTTTAGGCACTGAAGCTTTCTTT. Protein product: CASQGLGTEAFF.

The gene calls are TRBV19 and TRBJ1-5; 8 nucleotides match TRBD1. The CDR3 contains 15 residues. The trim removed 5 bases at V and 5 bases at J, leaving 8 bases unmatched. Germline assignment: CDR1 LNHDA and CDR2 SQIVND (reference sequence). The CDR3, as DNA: TGTGCCAGTAGTGTCGGACAGGGTCGGGATCAGCCCCAGCATTTT. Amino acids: CASSVGQGRDQPQHF.

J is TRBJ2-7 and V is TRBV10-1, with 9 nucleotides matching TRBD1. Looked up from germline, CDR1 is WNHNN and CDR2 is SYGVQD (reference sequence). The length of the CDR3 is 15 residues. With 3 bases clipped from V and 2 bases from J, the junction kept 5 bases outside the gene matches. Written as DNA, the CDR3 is TGCGCCAGCAGTGATACCGGGACAGGGACCTACGAGCAGTACTTC. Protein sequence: CASSDTGTGTYEQYF.

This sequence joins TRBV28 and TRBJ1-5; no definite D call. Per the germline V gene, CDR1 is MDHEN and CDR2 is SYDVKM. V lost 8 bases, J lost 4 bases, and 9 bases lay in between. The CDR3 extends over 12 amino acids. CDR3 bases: TGTGCCAGCGCTTTACAGAATCAGCCCCAGCATTTT. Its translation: CASALQNQPQHF.

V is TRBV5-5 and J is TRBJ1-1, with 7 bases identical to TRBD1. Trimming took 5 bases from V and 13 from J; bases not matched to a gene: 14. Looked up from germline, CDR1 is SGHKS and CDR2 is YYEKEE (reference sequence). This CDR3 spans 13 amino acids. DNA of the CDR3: TGTGCCAGCAGTTTCACCCGGGACAGTATTGGTTTCTTT. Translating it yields CASSFTRDSIGFF.

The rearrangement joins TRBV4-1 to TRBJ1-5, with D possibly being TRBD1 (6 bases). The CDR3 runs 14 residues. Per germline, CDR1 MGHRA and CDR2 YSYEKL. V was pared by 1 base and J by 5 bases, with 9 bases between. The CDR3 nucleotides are TGCGCCAGCAGCCAAGGGACAGCCTATCAGCCCCAGCATTTT. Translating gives CASSQGTAYQPQHF.

The CDR3 region is CASSSAPGEGQLSPLHF. DNA for the CDR3: TGTGCCAGCAGCTCAGCCCCGGGGGAGGGTCAATTGTCACCCCTCCACTTT. The chain is built from TRBV7-2 and TRBJ1-6, with D perhaps TRBD1 (5 bases). Germline lookup yields CDR1 SGHTA and CDR2 FQGNSA. Trimming took 4 bases from V and 10 from J, leaving 23 bases between them. There are 17 residues in the CDR3.

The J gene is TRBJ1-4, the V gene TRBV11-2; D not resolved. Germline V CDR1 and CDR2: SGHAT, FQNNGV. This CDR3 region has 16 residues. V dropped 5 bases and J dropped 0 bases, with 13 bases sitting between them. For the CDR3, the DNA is TGTGCCAGCAGCCTAGGGCTGGTTGCAACTAATGAAAAACTGTTTTTT. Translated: CASSLGLVATNEKLFF.

The CDR3: CASSLIGTNTGELFF. The CDR3 DNA is TGTGCCAGCAGCTTGATAGGGACTAACACCGGGGAGCTGTTTTTT. The J gene is TRBJ2-2, the V gene TRBV7-9; a possible D gene is TRBD2 (6 bases). With 3 bases removed from V and 2 bases from J, the gap between germline ends came to 10 bases. The length of the CDR3 is 15 residues. Germline CDR1 and CDR2: SEHNR and FQNEAQ (reference sequence).

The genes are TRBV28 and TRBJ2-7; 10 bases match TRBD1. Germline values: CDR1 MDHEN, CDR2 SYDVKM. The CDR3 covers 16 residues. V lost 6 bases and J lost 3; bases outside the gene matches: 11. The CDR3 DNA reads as TGTGCCAGCAGGCCCAACCCCGGGACAGGGGTCTACGAGCAGTACTTC. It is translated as CASRPNPGTGVYEQYF.

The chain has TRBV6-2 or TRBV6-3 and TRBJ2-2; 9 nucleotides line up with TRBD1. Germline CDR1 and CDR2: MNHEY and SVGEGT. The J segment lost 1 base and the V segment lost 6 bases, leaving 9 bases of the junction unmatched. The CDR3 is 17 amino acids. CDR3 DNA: TGTGCCAGCAGCAAACGGTGGGGACAGGGGAACACCGGGGAGCTGTTTTTT. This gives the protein CASSKRWGQGNTGELFF.

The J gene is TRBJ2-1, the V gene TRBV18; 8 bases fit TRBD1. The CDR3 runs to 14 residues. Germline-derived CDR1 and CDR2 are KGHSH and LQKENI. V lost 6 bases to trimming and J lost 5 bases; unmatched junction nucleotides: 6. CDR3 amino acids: CASSPRGLHNEQFF. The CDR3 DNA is TGTGCCAGCTCCCCCAGGGGGCTCCACAATGAGCAGTTCTTC.

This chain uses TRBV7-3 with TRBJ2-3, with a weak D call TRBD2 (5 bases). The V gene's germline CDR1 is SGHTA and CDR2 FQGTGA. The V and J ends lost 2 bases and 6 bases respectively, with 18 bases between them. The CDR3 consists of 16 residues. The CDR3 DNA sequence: TGTGCCAGCAGCTTAGGACTCCCGAGATCGGTGGATACGCAGTATTTT. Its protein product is CASSLGLPRSVDTQYF.

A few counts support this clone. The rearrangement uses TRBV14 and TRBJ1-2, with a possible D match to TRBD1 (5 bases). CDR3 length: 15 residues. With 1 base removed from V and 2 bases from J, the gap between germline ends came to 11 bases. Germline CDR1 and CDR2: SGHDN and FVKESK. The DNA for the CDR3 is TGTGCCAGCAGCCAAGTTGGAGGGGTGAACTATGGCTACACCTTC. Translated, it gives CASSQVGGVNYGYTF. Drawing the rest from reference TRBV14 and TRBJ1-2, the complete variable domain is EAGVTQFPSHSVIEKGQTVTLRCDPISGHDNLYWYRRVMGKEIKFLLHFVKESKQDESGMPNNRFLAERTGGTYSTLKVQPAELEDSGVYFCASSQVGGVNYGYTFGSGTRLTVV.

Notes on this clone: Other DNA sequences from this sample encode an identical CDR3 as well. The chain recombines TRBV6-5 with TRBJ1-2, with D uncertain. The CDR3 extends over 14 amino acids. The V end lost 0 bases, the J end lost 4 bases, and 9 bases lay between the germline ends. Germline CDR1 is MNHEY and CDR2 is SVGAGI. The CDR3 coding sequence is TGTGCCAGCAGTTACTCGAGTGGCGGCTATGGCTACACCTTC. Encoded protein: CASSYSSGGYGYTF.

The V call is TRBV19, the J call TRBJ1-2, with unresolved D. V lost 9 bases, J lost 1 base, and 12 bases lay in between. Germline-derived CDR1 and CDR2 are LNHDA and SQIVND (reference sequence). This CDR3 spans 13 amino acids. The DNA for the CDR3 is TGTGCCAGAAAGTCAGTCATTAACTATGGCTACACCTTC. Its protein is CARKSVINYGYTF.

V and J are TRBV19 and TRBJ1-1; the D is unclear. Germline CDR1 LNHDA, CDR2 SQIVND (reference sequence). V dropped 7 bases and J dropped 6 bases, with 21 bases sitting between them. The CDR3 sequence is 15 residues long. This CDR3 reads CASMAPKGLRAEAFF. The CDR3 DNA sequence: TGTGCCAGTATGGCTCCCAAGGGCCTGAGGGCTGAAGCTTTCTTT.

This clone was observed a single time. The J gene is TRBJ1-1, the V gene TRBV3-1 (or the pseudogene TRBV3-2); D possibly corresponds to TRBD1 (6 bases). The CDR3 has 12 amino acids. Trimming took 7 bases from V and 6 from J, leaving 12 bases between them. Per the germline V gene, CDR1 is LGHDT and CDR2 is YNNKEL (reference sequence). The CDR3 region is CASTARGSEAFF. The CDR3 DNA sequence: TGTGCCAGCACTGCCAGGGGATCTGAAGCTTTCTTT.

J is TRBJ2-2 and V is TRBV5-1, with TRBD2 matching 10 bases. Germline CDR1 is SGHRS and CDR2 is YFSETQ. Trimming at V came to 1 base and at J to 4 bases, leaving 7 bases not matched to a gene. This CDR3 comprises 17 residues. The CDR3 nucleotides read TGCGCCAGCAGCTTGATTGCTAGCGGGAGCAGCACCGGGGAGCTGTTTTTT. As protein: CASSLIASGSSTGELFF.